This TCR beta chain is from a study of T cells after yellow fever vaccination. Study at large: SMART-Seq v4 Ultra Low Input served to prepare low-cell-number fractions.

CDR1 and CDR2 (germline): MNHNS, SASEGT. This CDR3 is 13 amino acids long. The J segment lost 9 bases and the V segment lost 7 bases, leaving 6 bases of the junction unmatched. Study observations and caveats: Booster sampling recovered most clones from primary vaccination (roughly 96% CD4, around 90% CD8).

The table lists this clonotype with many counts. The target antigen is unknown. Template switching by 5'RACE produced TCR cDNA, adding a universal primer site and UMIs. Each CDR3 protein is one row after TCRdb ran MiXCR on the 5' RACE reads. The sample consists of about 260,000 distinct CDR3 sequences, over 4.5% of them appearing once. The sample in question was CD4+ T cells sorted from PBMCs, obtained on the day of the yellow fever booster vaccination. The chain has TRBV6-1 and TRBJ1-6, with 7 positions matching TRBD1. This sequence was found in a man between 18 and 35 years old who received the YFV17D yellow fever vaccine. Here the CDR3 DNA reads TGTGCCAGCATCGCGACAGGGACTTCACCCCTCCACTTT. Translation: CASIATGTSPLHF.